This T cell receptor (beta chain) was retrieved from a study of T cell responses to AZD1222 COVID-19 vaccine. This CDR3 spans 14 amino acids. V was clipped by 3 bases and J by 3 bases, with 12 bases between them. Germline assignment: CDR1 MNHEY and CDR2 SVGAGI. Study-wide results and limits: Dominant CD4 TCR responses targeted spike regions 160-218 and 743-854. Nearly half of spike-specific TCRs reportedly target variant regions that are unmutated in the B.1.351 and B.1.1.7 variants.

Method: immunoSEQ multiplex PCR; TCRdb's copy keeps in-frame clones and lacks some. The table has just under 150,000 clones, 86% seen once; the top ten hold approximately 4.7%. A remark on this clone: Its target is unknown.

Here the sequenced sample was peripheral blood, taken 28 days after the second AZD1222 dose. This TCR was recovered from an adult who received the AZD1222 COVID-19 vaccine. V and J are TRBV6-5 and TRBJ2-7; perhaps D is TRBD1 or TRBD2 (5 bases each). CDR3 in amino acids: CASSYRDGGYEQYF. The CDR3 coding sequence is TGTGCCAGCAGTTATCGGGACGGAGGCTACGAGCAGTACTTC.